This T cell receptor beta chain was recorded in a study of patients and donors after allogeneic stem cell transplantation. This clonotype has a count of ten or more. Each CDR3 protein is one row after TCRdb ran MiXCR on the RT-PCR reads. The data contain 150,000 to 250,000 distinct CDR3 sequences, around two fifths of them singletons. Sequenced sample: blood, either unsorted or a sorted T cell fraction (not recorded which). The origin of this receptor is a human donor who was either an allogeneic HSCT recipient or a stem cell or donor lymphocyte infusion donor (not recorded which). It is not recorded whose cells these are; they may come from a transplant donor.

The CDR3 DNA reads as TGCAGTTCCTTTCTAGCGGGAGACCCCTACGAGCAGTACTTC. Protein product: CSSFLAGDPYEQYF. The J gene is TRBJ2-7, the V gene TRBV20-1, with TRBD2 identical over 10 bases. Germline CDR1 reads DFQATT; CDR2 reads SNEGSKA (reference sequence). This CDR3 region has 14 residues. The junction had 9 bases not matched to a gene; V was cut back by 8 bases and J by 2 bases.